This TCR beta chain was identified during a study of PD-L1 blockade in urothelial cancer. CDR1 SGHVS and CDR2 FQNEAQ come from the germline V gene. The V segment lost 5 bases and the J segment 5 bases; nucleotides outside the gene matches: 6. This CDR3 contains 15 residues. The cohort comprised individuals with locally advanced or metastatic urothelial carcinoma. The method was immunoSEQ multiplex PCR; TCRdb's version includes in-frame clones alone and lacks a portion of them. The repertoire includes tens of thousands of clones, about 90% of them detected once, and under 6% sits in the top ten. V and J are TRBV7-8 and TRBJ2-2; 9 positions match TRBD1. The clonotype originates from a woman aged 70-85 years with urothelial cancer. The source was PBMCs, collected around atezolizumab (anti-PD-L1) treatment. The CDR3 bases are TGTGCCAGCAGCCTAGTTGGGACAGGGACCGGGGAGCTGTTTTTT. It codes for CASSLVGTGTGELFF.